This T cell receptor (beta chain) comes out of a study of glioma-infiltrating T cells after dendritic cell vaccination. Up to about 2 ug genomic DNA was used for TCRB CDR3 amplification. The primer mix had 60 V beta and 13 J beta primers. Libraries were prepared by immunoSEQ multiplex PCR; TCRdb keeps only in-frame clonotypes and omits some of them. Counted here are 100,000 to 120,000 clones, nearly 90% occurring once; the ten biggest clones make up over 2.5%. CDR1 is SGHDT, CDR2 YYEEEE, per germline. The V end was cut by 3 bases, the J end by 3 bases, with 13 bases between. This CDR3 has 14 amino acids. Time point of the sample: after dendritic cell vaccination, including at tumor progression/relapse. PBMC sampling occurred before vaccination, two weeks after the third dose, and at progression.

The sequencing here drew on blood, taken after dendritic cell vaccination. The TCR sequence derives from a human donor with glioblastoma. V is TRBV5-6 and J is TRBJ2-7; TRBD2 might be the D (6 bases). CDR3 amino acids: CASSWGGTVYEQYF. The CDR3 bases are TGTGCCAGCAGCTGGGGCGGGACTGTCTACGAGCAGTACTTC.